These 26 T cell receptor beta chains were sequenced from one sample in a study of tumor and adjacent non-tumor tissue in lung cancer. This sample's RNA came from whole unsorted tissue. This non-tumor lung sample came from over 3 cm beyond the tumor edge. Three rounds of nested PCR, following a modified ARM-PCR protocol, produced the TCRbeta library. TCRdb passed the multiplex PCR reads through MiXCR, listing each CDR3 protein once. Seen here are tens of thousands of distinct CDR3 sequences, roughly 57% observed once, and the top ten hold about 31%. Source material: distant non-tumor lung tissue. These receptors originate from a man in his 70s with non-small cell lung cancer.

The table lists this clonotype with many counts. V is TRBV5-5 and J is TRBJ2-2; 9 bases match TRBD2. The CDR3 has 17 amino acids. The J segment lost 4 bases and the V segment lost 4 bases, leaving 11 bases of the junction unmatched. The germline CDR1 and CDR2 sequences are SGHKS and YYEKEE (reference sequence). The CDR3 protein is CASSPKRAGGFTGELFF. As DNA, the CDR3 is TGTGCCAGCAGCCCGAAGCGAGCGGGGGGATTCACCGGGGAGCTGTTTTTT.

This clonotype has only a few counts. The chain has TRBV5-1 and TRBJ1-2; D gene ambiguous. V was pared by 0 bases and J by 8 bases, with 14 bases between. CDR1 is SGHRS, CDR2 YFSETQ, per germline. The CDR3 covers 14 residues. The CDR3 loop reads CASSLEAGSVGYTF. As DNA, the CDR3 is TGCGCCAGCAGCTTGGAAGCGGGTTCGGTGGGCTACACCTTC.

On this clonotype: One end of the junction does not line up with germline, which may come from a read error. The chain recombines TRBV11-2 with TRBJ2-1; 7 nucleotides agree with TRBD2. The length of the CDR3 is 14 residues. Germline lookup yields CDR1 SGHAT and CDR2 FQNNGV. The CDR3 coding sequence is TGTGCCAGCAGCCAGGGACTACCAGACTATGAGCGGTTCTTC. It is translated as CASSQGLPDYERFF.

About this clonotype itself: The CDR3 does not end in the conserved phenylalanine or tryptophan, so this is likely a read error. The J gene is TRBJ2-5, the V gene TRBV30; D ambiguous. The CDR3 is made up of 14 amino acids. The germline CDR1 and CDR2 sequences are GTSNPN and SVGIG (reference sequence). The CDR3 loop is CTWSVQSGRETQYL. Written as DNA, the CDR3 is TGTACCTGGAGTGTACAGAGTGGCCGTGAGACCCAGTACCTC.

In its sample, this clonotype was seen many times. The V gene is TRBV12-3 or TRBV12-4, the J gene TRBJ2-5; 7 nucleotides agree with TRBD1. The CDR3 contains 14 residues. J gave up 5 bases and V 2 bases, and 5 bases lay outside the gene matches. CDR3 protein: CASSLRQGGETQYF. The CDR3 DNA reads TGTGCCAGCAGTTTAAGACAGGGCGGGGAGACCCAGTACTTC.

This clonotype turned up a few times. A much larger clone sits a single nucleotide away, making a read error possible. The chain is built from TRBV12-3 or TRBV12-4 and TRBJ2-5; TRBD2 agrees at 10 bases. CDR3 size: 16 residues. The CDR3: CDSSLAGGTAQATQYF. The CDR3 nucleotides are TGTGACAGCAGTTTAGCGGGGGGTACAGCGCAGGCGACCCAGTACTTC.

The chain carries TRBV6-5 and TRBJ2-3; D is perhaps TRBD2 (6 bases). Germline-derived CDR1 and CDR2 are MNHEY and SVGAGI. Trimming removed 9 bases at V and 8 bases at J, with 24 bases between. CDR3 length: 15 residues. In DNA form, the CDR3 reads TGTGCCAGTAGTCTTAACGGGAGAGGAGGAGGTACGCAGTATTTT. Its protein is CASSLNGRGGGTQYF.

With respect to this clonotype: A junction end diverges from the germline sequence, so it may reflect a read error. V is TRBV12-3 or TRBV12-4 and J is TRBJ1-2, with D unclear. This CDR3 is built from 15 residues. This CDR3 reads CASSPRYSGTYGYTF. The DNA of the CDR3 is TGTGCCAGCAGTCCGAGATACAGTGGTACCTATGGTTACACCTTC.

Worth noting for this clonotype: Given the absence of the conserved phenylalanine or tryptophan at the CDR3 end, a read error is likely. The chain employs TRBV11-3 and TRBJ2-4; 7 nucleotides align to TRBD1. CDR3 length: 16 residues. Germline assignment: CDR1 SGHNT and CDR2 YENEEA. The CDR3: CASSLNRGNSKSIQYS. DNA for the CDR3: TGTGCCAGCAGCTTAAACAGGGGTAATTCCAAAAGCATTCAGTACTCC.

In DNA, the CDR3 is TGCGCCAGCACCTCGGGGGGCGCTGGCTATGGCTACACCTTC. It encodes CASTSGGAGYGYTF. This chain connects TRBV5-1 to TRBJ1-2; D is possibly TRBD1 (6 bases). Per the germline V gene, CDR1 is SGHRS and CDR2 is YFSETQ. Trimming left V 6 bases short and J 4 bases short, with 16 bases between. The CDR3 spans 14 residues.

The chain employs TRBV20-1 and TRBJ1-1; a weak D match, TRBD1 (5 bases). The CDR3 loop spans 18 amino acids. The V and J ends lost 0 bases and 1 base respectively, with 21 bases between them. CDR1 is DFQATT and CDR2 is SNEGSKA in the germline V gene (reference sequence). CDR3 in DNA: TGCAGTGCTAGAGATCCAACACGGGGCGGCTTGCGGAACACTGAAGCTTTCTTT. This translates into CSARDPTRGGLRNTEAFF.

The table lists this clonotype with a few counts. The chain is built from TRBV7-8 and TRBJ2-4; a possible D gene is TRBD2 (6 bases). CDR1 is SGHVS and CDR2 is FQNEAQ in the germline V gene. V dropped 4 bases and J dropped 6 bases, with 22 bases sitting between them. CDR3 length: 17 residues. CDR3 amino acids: CASSSNTGGLQGNIQYF. CDR3 coding DNA: TGTGCCAGCAGCTCCAATACCGGGGGACTCCAAGGAAACATTCAGTACTTC.

In the case of this clonotype: A read error may produce the germline difference seen at one junction end. The chain is built from TRBV29-1 and TRBJ2-7, with TRBD1 identical over 10 bases. Germline V gene data show CDR1 as SQVTM and CDR2 as ANQGSEA. The CDR3 extends over 13 amino acids. The CDR3 DNA reads TGCAGCGCCGTGGTGACAGGGGGCTACGAGCAGTATTTC. This translates into CSAVVTGGYEQYF.

This chain links TRBV11-2 with TRBJ2-5; the D gene could be TRBD1 or TRBD2 (5 bases each). V was pared by 2 bases and J by 5 bases, with 18 bases between. The CDR3 length is 16 residues. From germline, CDR1 is SGHAT and CDR2 FQNNGV. CDR3 bases: TGTGCCAGCAGCTTACGTCGCTCGACGAGGGGTGAGACCCAGTACTTC. Its translation: CASSLRRSTRGETQYF.

As concerns this clonotype: The junction departs from germline at one end; a sequencing error may be responsible. The V call is TRBV11-3, the J call TRBJ2-1; no firm D call. The CDR3 has 13 amino acids. From germline, CDR1 is SGHNT and CDR2 YENEEA. This chain's CDR3 is CASSSPLKNERFF. The CDR3 nucleotides read TGTGCTAGCAGCTCCCCGCTTAAGAATGAGCGGTTCTTC.

Notes on this clonotype: This sequence may be a read error, since a much larger clone differs from it by one base. J is TRBJ2-7 and V is TRBV6-5; 13 bases line up with TRBD2. Germline loops: CDR1 MNHEY, CDR2 SVGAGI. The CDR3 has 15 amino acids. The CDR3 is CASRRLAGGQGEPYF. Here the CDR3 DNA reads TGTGCCAGCAGGCGACTAGCGGGAGGCCAGGGCGAGCCGTACTTC.

In this sample, this clonotype turned up many times. The chain has TRBV20-1 and TRBJ1-1; no clear D. Trimming shortened V by 4 bases and J by 3 bases, and 9 bases separated the two germline ends. This CDR3 is 12 amino acids long. From germline, CDR1 is DFQATT and CDR2 SNEGSKA (reference sequence). The chain's CDR3 is CSANRLDTEAFF. CDR3 DNA sequence: TGCAGTGCTAACCGGCTGGACACTGAAGCTTTCTTT.

Points on this clonotype: The conserved phenylalanine or tryptophan normally closing the CDR3 is absent here, so this likely arose from a read error. Because the CDR3's place on the DNA is in doubt, the DNA is left out and the CDR3 is given as listed by TCRdb. The chain links TRBV12-1 to TRBJ2-3; the DNA was not compared with TRBD1, the D call given in the table. TRBV12-1 is a pseudogene locus. The CDR3 is made up of 15 amino acids, end residues included. CDR3 in amino acids: CTSSPQGEGTDTQYL.

This clonotype has only a few counts. A single base separates this from a much larger clone, so it may be a read error. The chain has TRBV6-5 and TRBJ2-7, with 11 bases identical to TRBD2. The germline V gene encodes CDR1 MNHEY and CDR2 SVGAGI. This CDR3 is built from 15 residues. For the CDR3, the DNA is TGTGCCAGCAGTCCCCTACTAGCGGGAGTACATGAGCAGCACTTC. This codes for CASSPLLAGVHEQHF.

This clonotype was recorded a few times. This may stem from a read error, because a much larger clone lies one nucleotide away. CDR3 bases: TGCGCCAGCAGCTTGGTCCGCGAGACCCAGTACTTC. The encoded protein is CASSLVRETQYF. The rearrangement joins TRBV5-1 to TRBJ2-5; D not resolved. V lost 0 bases to trimming and J lost 5 bases, with 5 bases between them. Germline V gives CDR1 SGHRS, CDR2 YFSETQ. This CDR3 is 12 amino acids long.

On this clonotype itself: Because it lacks the conserved phenylalanine or tryptophan at the end, this CDR3 is likely a read error. The limits of the CDR3 on the DNA are not certain, so only TCRdb's listed CDR3 is given. This rearrangement joins TRBV5-5 to TRBJ2-3; the table's D gene call, TRBD1, was not cross checked with the DNA. The length of the CDR3 is 14 amino acids, counting both ends. CDR1 and CDR2 (germline): SGHKS, YYEKEE (reference sequence). CDR3 loop: CASSYGAGADTRYS.

As regards this clonotype: The junction shows a germline mismatch at one end, possibly a read error. This chain links TRBV11-2 with TRBJ2-1; D is perhaps TRBD2 (5 bases). CDR3 size: 13 residues. Germline CDR1 reads SGHAT; CDR2 reads FQNNGV. DNA for the CDR3: TGTGTCGGCAGCTTTGTCGGAGGAATTGAGCGGTTCTTC. Its protein is CVGSFVGGIERFF.

As concerns this clonotype: This may be a read error, as it is one base from a much larger clone. CDR3 sequence: CASSLDGATSNTQYF. The DNA of the CDR3 is TGTGCCAGCAGCTTGGATGGGGCGACTTCGAATACGCAGTATTTT. This chain links TRBV5-5 with TRBJ2-3; D is perhaps TRBD1 (5 bases). This CDR3 has 15 amino acids. Germline CDR1 and CDR2: SGHKS and YYEKEE (reference sequence). V was cut by 0 bases and J by 7 bases, with 15 bases left in between.

A note on this clonotype: Sequence at one end of the junction differs from germline and may be a read error. J is TRBJ2-5 and V is TRBV10-3; D may be TRBD1 or TRBD2 (6 bases each). CDR1 is ENHRY, CDR2 SYGVKD, per germline. This CDR3 has 12 residues. The CDR3 loop is CAMGAGQEAQYF. Written as DNA, the CDR3 is TGTGCCATGGGGGCGGGACAAGAGGCCCAGTACTTC.

Notes on this clonotype: A much larger clone lies a single base off, so this may be a read error. V gene TRBV30 combines with J gene TRBJ2-1; 15 bases fit TRBD2. The length of the CDR3 is 15 residues. Germline CDR1 is GTSNPN and CDR2 is SVGIG (reference sequence). The CDR3 DNA follows: TGTACCTGGACTAGCGGGAGGGCTAGTGGTCTGGGGCAGTTCTTC. Protein product: CTWTSGRASGLGQFF.

Remarks on this clonotype: A junction boundary mismatches the germline segment, possibly from a read error. This chain connects TRBV29-1 to TRBJ1-2; TRBD1 matches 7 bases. The CDR3 length is 14 residues. Germline lookup yields CDR1 SQVTM and CDR2 ANQGSEA. CDR3 nucleotide sequence: TGCAGCGTGCTGGACAGGCGGTTTTCGGATGGTTACACCTTC. Protein product: CSVLDRRFSDGYTF.